These 27 T cell receptor beta chains were all obtained from the same sample, sequenced in a study of low-dose radiotherapy and immunotherapy resistance in tumors. Primers targeting TRAV and TRBV primed first-strand cDNA, covering alpha and beta chains. The TCRs were subjected to amplification over about 20 PCR cycles employing a constant-region primer in conjunction with a V-primer adapter. TCRdb re-derived calls from the reads in MiXCR, one entry per CDR3 protein. The sample holds 80,000 to 90,000 distinct CDR3 sequences, 15% to 20% seen once. Noted time point: before trial treatment. This sample comprised PBMCs, obtained before treatment. Receptors originate from a male donor with prostate cancer.

On this clonotype itself: This may arise from a read error, as a much more abundant clone is one base away. This rearrangement joins TRBV7-9 to TRBJ2-5; D is perhaps TRBD1 or TRBD2 (5 bases each). The CDR3 contains 16 residues. The germline CDR1 and CDR2 sequences are SEHNR and FQNEAQ (reference sequence). The CDR3 reads CANSTGRSGFQETQYF. The CDR3 nucleotides are TGTGCCAACAGCACGGGACGCTCGGGGTTTCAAGAGACCCAGTACTTC.

In its sample, this clonotype was seen many times. The V gene is TRBV5-6, the J gene TRBJ1-1; TRBD1 matches 7 bases. V trimming: 4 bases; J trimming: 7 bases; junction bases outside the gene matches: 10. The CDR3 has 14 residues. Germline CDR1 and CDR2: SGHDT and YYEEEE. The CDR3 protein is CASSMRQGPHEAFF. In DNA, the CDR3 is TGTGCCAGCAGCATGAGACAGGGACCGCATGAAGCTTTCTTT. Full variable domain (outside the CDR3, taken from reference TRBV5-6 and TRBJ1-1): DAGVTQSPTHLIKTRGQQVTLRCSPKSGHDTVSWYQQALGQGPQFIFQYYEEEERQRGNFPDRFSGHQFPNYSSELNVNALLLGDSALYLCASSMRQGPHEAFFGQGTRLTVV.

This clonotype was recorded many times. The V gene is TRBV20-1, the J gene TRBJ2-5; TRBD1 agrees at 7 bases. This CDR3 comprises 13 residues. V lost 6 bases to trimming and J lost 4 bases; unmatched junction nucleotides: 8. Germline loops: CDR1 DFQATT, CDR2 SNEGSKA (reference sequence). CDR3 coding DNA: TGCAGTGCCTCCGGACAGGACAGAGAGACCCAGTACTTC. This codes for CSASGQDRETQYF.

A remark on this clonotype: A read error is likely here: a far larger clone is one base away. The rearrangement uses TRBV6-6 and TRBJ2-1; D is uncertain. This CDR3 region has 15 residues. V lost 5 bases, J lost 0 bases, and 11 bases lay in between. Germline V gene data show CDR1 as MNHNY and CDR2 as SVGAGI (reference sequence). CDR3 in DNA: TGTGCCAGCAGTGGGCAACGGAGCTCCTACAATGAGCAGTTCTTC. Protein product: CASSGQRSSYNEQFF.

This clonotype was observed many times. The V gene is TRBV2, the J gene TRBJ2-5; no definite D call. Trimming stripped 4 bases from V and 0 bases from J, with 12 bases between. The CDR3 consists of 15 residues. Germline V CDR1 and CDR2: SNHLY, FYNNEI. The CDR3 nucleotides are TGTGCCAGCAGTGGGTCTGGGCAGTACCAAGAGACCCAGTACTTC. Its protein product is CASSGSGQYQETQYF.

The chain links TRBV5-1 to TRBJ1-2; 7 bases are shared with TRBD1. Looked up from germline, CDR1 is SGHRS and CDR2 is YFSETQ. V shed 4 bases, J shed 0 bases, and the junction held 6 bases outside the gene matches. The CDR3 loop spans 15 amino acids. CDR3 DNA sequence: TGCGCCAGCAGCAGTACAGGGGTTCCTAACTATGGCTACACCTTC. Translating it yields CASSSTGVPNYGYTF.

This clonotype was recorded a few times. This chain links TRBV7-9 with TRBJ1-2; 9 nucleotides match TRBD1. Germline loops: CDR1 SEHNR, CDR2 FQNEAQ (reference sequence). The ends lost 6 bases at V and 6 bases at J; junction bases unmatched: 14. The CDR3 has 16 amino acids. CDR3 sequence (DNA): TGTGCCAGCAGTTCAAAAACAGGGGGCGCGGTCAATGGCTACACCTTC. Encoded protein: CASSSKTGGAVNGYTF. Full variable domain (rest looked up from reference TRBV7-9 and TRBJ1-2): DTGVSQNPRHKITKRGQNVTFRCDPISEHNRLYWYRQTLGQGPEFLTYFQNEAQLEKSRLLSDRFSAERPKGSFSTLEIQRTEQGDSAMYLCASSSKTGGAVNGYTFGSGTRLTVV.

This clonotype is a singleton in its sample. A far larger clone is only one base removed, so a read error is likely. J is TRBJ1-2 and V is TRBV6-8, with 9 bases lining up with TRBD1. This CDR3 region has 17 residues. CDR1 is MNHGY, CDR2 SAAAGT, per germline. The CDR3 loop is CACSPGGTGSANYGYTF. CDR3 nucleotide sequence: TGTGCCTGCAGTCCTGGCGGGACAGGGAGTGCTAACTATGGCTACACCTTC.

In its sample, this clonotype was seen many times. This chain connects TRBV12-3 or TRBV12-4 to TRBJ2-3; D gene unclear. The CDR3 runs 13 residues. V lost 6 bases and J 9 bases, leaving 16 bases between the germline ends. The DNA for the CDR3 is TGTGCCAGCAGCCGGGCTCCCGCATTCACGCAGTATTTT. Translation: CASSRAPAFTQYF.

This clonotype was found many times. The V call is TRBV5-4, the J call TRBJ2-3, with 15 bases matching TRBD2. The CDR3 is 15 residues long. Germline V gives CDR1 SGHNT, CDR2 YYREEE (reference sequence). The trim removed 7 bases at V and 4 bases at J, leaving 4 bases unmatched. The CDR3 spells CASRTSGGAPDTQYF. The DNA of the CDR3 is TGTGCCAGCCGGACTAGCGGGGGGGCCCCAGATACGCAGTATTTT.

This sequence joins TRBV5-1 and TRBJ1-5, with 11 bases aligning to TRBD1. After removal of 5 bases from V and 6 bases from J, the junction contained 4 bases not matched to a gene. CDR1 SGHRS and CDR2 YFSETQ come from the germline V gene. The CDR3 is 14 residues long. This chain's CDR3 is CASREGTGGQPQHF. The CDR3 DNA follows: TGCGCCAGCAGAGAAGGGACAGGGGGTCAGCCCCAGCATTTT.

The chain employs TRBV27 and TRBJ1-3; possibly TRBD1 for D (6 bases). There are 14 residues in the CDR3. V lost 7 bases and J lost 8, with 18 bases in between. The germline V gene has CDR1 MNHEY and CDR2 SMNVEV (reference sequence). CDR3: CASNPAGGWDTIYF. Written as DNA, the CDR3 is TGTGCCAGCAACCCCGCCGGGGGCTGGGACACCATATATTTT.

As concerns this clonotype: A far larger clone is only one base removed, so a read error is likely. The chain combines TRBV6-5 with TRBJ1-1, with D uncertain. CDR1 is MNHEY and CDR2 is SVGAGI in the germline V gene. The CDR3 extends over 13 amino acids. The CDR3 coding sequence is TGTGCCAGCAGAACCGTCGGTTACACTGAAGCTCTCTTT. Its translation is CASRTVGYTEALF.

This rearrangement joins TRBV28 to TRBJ1-6; 7 bases fit TRBD1. V gave up 4 bases and J gave up 10 bases; unmatched junction bases: 7. Germline V CDR1 and CDR2: MDHEN, SYDVKM. The CDR3 length is 14 residues. The CDR3 coding sequence is TGTGCCAGCAGTTCCGGGACAGATGTATCACCCCTCCACTTT. Protein sequence: CASSSGTDVSPLHF.

This clonotype has at least ten counts. The chain carries TRBV15 and TRBJ2-5, with TRBD1 as a possible D gene (5 bases). This CDR3 is built from 15 residues. The V and J ends lost 3 bases and 4 bases respectively, with 15 bases between them. Per the germline V gene, CDR1 is LNHNV and CDR2 is YYDKDF (reference sequence). The CDR3 DNA follows: TGTGCCACCAGCAGGTCGGACAATTCGGGAGAGACCCAGTACTTC. The encoded protein is CATSRSDNSGETQYF.

This clonotype was recorded at least ten times. The V call is TRBV18, the J call TRBJ2-7, with 7 positions matching TRBD2. Germline lookup yields CDR1 KGHSH and CDR2 LQKENI. With V trimmed by 6 bases and J by 0 bases, 5 bases remained unmatched. The CDR3 consists of 14 residues. This CDR3 is CASSPGTTSYEQYF. The CDR3 nucleotides are TGTGCCAGCTCTCCCGGGACTACCTCCTACGAGCAGTACTTC.

This clonotype was counted ten times or more. This sequence joins TRBV20-1 and TRBJ2-1; 12 bases agree with TRBD1. Germline V gene lookup returns CDR1 DFQATT and CDR2 SNEGSKA (reference sequence). The CDR3 length is 14 residues. J gave up 6 bases and V 5 bases, and 5 bases lay outside the gene matches. CDR3 region: CSAGGTGGPNEQFF. CDR3 DNA sequence: TGCAGTGCTGGCGGGACAGGGGGCCCCAATGAGCAGTTCTTC.

This clonotype appeared many times. The gene calls are TRBV18 and TRBJ1-1; 7 bases line up with TRBD1. Germline V gives CDR1 KGHSH, CDR2 LQKENI. This CDR3 comprises 13 residues. V shed 2 bases, J shed 6 bases, and the junction held 3 bases outside the gene matches. DNA for the CDR3: TGTGCCAGCTCACCAGACAGGGACGCTGAAGCTTTCTTT. Protein sequence: CASSPDRDAEAFF.

This clonotype occurred a few times. The chain carries TRBV19 and TRBJ2-2; D call uncertain. CDR3 length equals 15 residues. Germline V gene data show CDR1 as LNHDA and CDR2 as SQIVND (reference sequence). The V and J ends lost 0 bases and 7 bases respectively, with 12 bases between them. The CDR3 DNA sequence: TGTGCCAGTAGTATAGATCGTATGGGAATCGGGGAGCTGTTTTTT. As protein: CASSIDRMGIGELFF. The whole variable domain, filled in from reference TRBV19 and TRBJ2-2, reads DGGITQSPKYLFRKEGQNVTLSCEQNLNHDAMYWYRQDPGQGLRLIYYSQIVNDFQKGDIAEGYSVSREKKESFPLTVTSAQKNPTAFYLCASSIDRMGIGELFFGEGSRLTVL.

This clonotype was found many times. The chain carries TRBV9 and TRBJ1-4; D is unclear. V was trimmed by 0 bases and J by 2 bases, leaving 8 bases between them. Per the germline V gene, CDR1 is SGDLS and CDR2 is YYNGEE. This CDR3 has 15 amino acids. The DNA for the CDR3 is TGTGCCAGCAGCGTAGGGGTCGGCACTAATGAAAAACTGTTTTTT. Residues: CASSVGVGTNEKLFF.

This clonotype was seen repeatedly, ten times or more. The rearrangement joins TRBV6-8 to TRBJ2-1; 7 nucleotides align to TRBD2. J gave up 5 bases and V 6 bases, and 10 bases lay outside the gene matches. Germline CDR1 and CDR2: MNHGY and SAAAGT. The CDR3 has 15 amino acids. CDR3 sequence: CASSLGLAENNEQFF. The CDR3 DNA is TGTGCCAGCAGCCTCGGGCTAGCGGAAAACAATGAGCAGTTCTTC.

This clonotype was seen repeatedly, ten times or more. The rearrangement links TRBV18 to TRBJ2-2; 7 nucleotides align to TRBD2. Germline trimming cut 3 bases from V and 4 bases from J; bases unmatched to any gene: 11. The germline CDR1 and CDR2 sequences are KGHSH and LQKENI. The CDR3 contains 17 residues. The CDR3 spells CASSPWTRPQGTGELFF. CDR3 bases: TGTGCCAGCTCACCTTGGACTAGGCCCCAGGGCACCGGGGAGCTGTTTTTT. Combining the CDR3 with reference TRBV18 and TRBJ2-2 gives the whole variable domain NAGVMQNPRHLVRRRGQEARLRCSPMKGHSHVYWYRQLPEEGLKFMVYLQKENIIDESGMPKERFSAEFPKEGPSILRIQQVVRGDSAAYFCASSPWTRPQGTGELFFGEGSRLTVL.

In this sample, this clonotype turned up many times. The chain links TRBV7-2 to TRBJ2-3; D gene unclear. The CDR3 has 16 amino acids. V shed 1 base and J shed 0 bases, with 11 bases lying between them. CDR1 is SGHTA, CDR2 FQGNSA, per germline. The CDR3 coding sequence is TGTGCCAGCAGCTTAGTTCTTGCGGCTAGCACAGATACGCAGTATTTT. This encodes CASSLVLAASTDTQYF.

This clonotype was seen at least ten times. The J gene is TRBJ2-1, the V gene TRBV25-1; possibly TRBD2 for D (6 bases). V was pared by 7 bases and J by 8 bases, with 9 bases between. The germline V gene has CDR1 MGHDK and CDR2 SYGVNS. The CDR3 contains 11 residues. The CDR3 DNA is TGTGCCAGCAACTGGAGGGATGAGCAGTTCTTC. Residues: CASNWRDEQFF.

This clonotype has ten or more counts. The gene calls are TRBV20-1 and TRBJ2-3; 9 nucleotides line up with TRBD2. Germline-derived CDR1 and CDR2 are DFQATT and SNEGSKA (reference sequence). Trimming took 7 bases from V and 4 from J; bases not matched to a gene: 6. The CDR3 is 13 amino acids. The chain's CDR3 is CSGSVAGADTQYF. DNA of the CDR3: TGCAGTGGATCGGTAGCGGGGGCAGATACGCAGTATTTT.

The chain couples TRBV7-2 to TRBJ2-3; D remains unclear. The germline CDR1 and CDR2 sequences are SGHTA and FQGNSA. V was pared by 1 base and J by 2 bases, with 10 bases between. The CDR3 runs to 15 residues. DNA of the CDR3: TGTGCCAGCAGCTTAGAGGGCTCCCCCACAGATACGCAGTATTTT. Amino acid sequence: CASSLEGSPTDTQYF.

This clonotype was recorded at least ten times. J is TRBJ1-2 and V is TRBV29-1; D is uncertain. Deletions cut 6 bases from V and 8 bases from J, with 10 bases between. This CDR3 spans 10 amino acids. Germline lookup yields CDR1 SQVTM and CDR2 ANQGSEA. CDR3 in amino acids: CSVSEGGYTF. Here the CDR3 DNA reads TGCAGCGTCTCCGAGGGAGGCTACACCTTC.